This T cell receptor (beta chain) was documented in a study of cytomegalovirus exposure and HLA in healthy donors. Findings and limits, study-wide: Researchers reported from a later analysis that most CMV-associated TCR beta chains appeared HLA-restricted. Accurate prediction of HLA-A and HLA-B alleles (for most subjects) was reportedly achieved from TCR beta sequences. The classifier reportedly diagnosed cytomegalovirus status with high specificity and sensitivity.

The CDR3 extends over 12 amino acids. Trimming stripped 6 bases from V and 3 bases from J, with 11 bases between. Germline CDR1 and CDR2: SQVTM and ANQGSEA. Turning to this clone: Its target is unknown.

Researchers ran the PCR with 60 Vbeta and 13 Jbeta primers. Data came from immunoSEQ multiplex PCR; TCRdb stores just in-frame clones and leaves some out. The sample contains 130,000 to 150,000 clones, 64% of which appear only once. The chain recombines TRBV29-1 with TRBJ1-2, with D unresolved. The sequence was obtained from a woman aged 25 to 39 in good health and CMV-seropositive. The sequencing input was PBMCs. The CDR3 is CSVELHDYGYTF. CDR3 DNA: TGCAGCGTGGAATTACACGACTATGGCTACACCTTC.